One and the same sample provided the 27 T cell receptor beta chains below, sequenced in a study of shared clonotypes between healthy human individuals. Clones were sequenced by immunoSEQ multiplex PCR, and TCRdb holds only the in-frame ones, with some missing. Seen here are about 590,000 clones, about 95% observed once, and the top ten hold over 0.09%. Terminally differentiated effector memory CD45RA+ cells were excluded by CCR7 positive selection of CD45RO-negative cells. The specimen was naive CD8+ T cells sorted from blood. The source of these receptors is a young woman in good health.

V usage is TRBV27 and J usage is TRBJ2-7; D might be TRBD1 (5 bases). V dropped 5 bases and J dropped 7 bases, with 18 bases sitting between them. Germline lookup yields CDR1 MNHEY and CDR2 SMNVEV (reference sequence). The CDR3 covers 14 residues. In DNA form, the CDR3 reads TGTGCCAGCAGTAACCCCAGGGCTCTCGGGGAGCAGTACTTC. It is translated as CASSNPRALGEQYF.

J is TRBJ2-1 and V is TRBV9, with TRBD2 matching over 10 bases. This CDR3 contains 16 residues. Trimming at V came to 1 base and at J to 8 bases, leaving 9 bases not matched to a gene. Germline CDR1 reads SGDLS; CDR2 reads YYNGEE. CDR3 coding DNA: TGTGCCAGCAGCGTATCGTCTAGCGGGAGAAGAGATGAGCAGTTCTTC. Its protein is CASSVSSSGRRDEQFF.

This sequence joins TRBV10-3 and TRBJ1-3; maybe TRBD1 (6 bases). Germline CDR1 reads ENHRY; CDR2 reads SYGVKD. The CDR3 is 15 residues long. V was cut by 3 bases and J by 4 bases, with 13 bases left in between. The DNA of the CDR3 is TGTGCCATCAGTGACTCGGGGGGCATAGGAAACACCATATATTTT. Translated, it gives CAISDSGGIGNTIYF.

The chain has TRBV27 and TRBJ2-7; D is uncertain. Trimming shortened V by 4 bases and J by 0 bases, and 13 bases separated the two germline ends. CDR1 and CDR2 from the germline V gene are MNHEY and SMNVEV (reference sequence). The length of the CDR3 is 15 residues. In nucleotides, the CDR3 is TGTGCCAGCAGTTCTTTTCCGGACGGCTCCTACGAGCAGTACTTC. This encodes CASSSFPDGSYEQYF.

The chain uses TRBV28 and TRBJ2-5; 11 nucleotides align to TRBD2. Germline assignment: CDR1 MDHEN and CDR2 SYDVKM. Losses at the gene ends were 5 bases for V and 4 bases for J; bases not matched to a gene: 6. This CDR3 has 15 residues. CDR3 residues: CASSGVGLAGETQYF. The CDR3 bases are TGTGCCAGCAGTGGGGTTGGACTAGCGGGAGAGACCCAGTACTTC. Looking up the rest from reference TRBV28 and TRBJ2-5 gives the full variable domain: DVKVTQSSRYLVKRTGEKVFLECVQDMDHENMFWYRQDPGLGLRLIYFSYDVKMKEKGDIPEGYSVSREKKERFSLILESASTNQTSMYLCASSGVGLAGETQYFGPGTRLLVL.

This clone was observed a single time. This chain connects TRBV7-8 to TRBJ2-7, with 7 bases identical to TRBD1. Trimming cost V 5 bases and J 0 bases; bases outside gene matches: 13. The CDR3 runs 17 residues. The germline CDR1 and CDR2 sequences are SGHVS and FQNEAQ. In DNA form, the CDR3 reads TGTGCCAGCAGCCCCCCGTTCGGACAGGAGAGCTCCTACGAGCAGTACTTC. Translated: CASSPPFGQESSYEQYF.

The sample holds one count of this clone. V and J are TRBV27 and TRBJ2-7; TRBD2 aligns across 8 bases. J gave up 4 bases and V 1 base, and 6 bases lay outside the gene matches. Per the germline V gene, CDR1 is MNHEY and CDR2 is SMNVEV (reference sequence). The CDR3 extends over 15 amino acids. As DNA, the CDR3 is TGTGCCAGCAGTTTATTAAGCGGGAGTCGATACGAGCAGTACTTC. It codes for CASSLLSGSRYEQYF.

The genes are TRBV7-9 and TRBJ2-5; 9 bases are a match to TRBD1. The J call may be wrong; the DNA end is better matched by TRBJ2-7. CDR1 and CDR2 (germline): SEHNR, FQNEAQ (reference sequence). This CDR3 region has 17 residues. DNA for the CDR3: TGTGCCAGCAGCCCAACTCCCGGGACAGGGAATGACTACGAGCAGTACTTC. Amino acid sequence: CASSPTPGTGNDYEQYF.

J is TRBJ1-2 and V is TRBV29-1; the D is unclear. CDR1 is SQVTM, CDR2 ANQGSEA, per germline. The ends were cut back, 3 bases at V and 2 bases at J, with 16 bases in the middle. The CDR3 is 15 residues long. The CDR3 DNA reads TGCAGCGTTGAGCCTAGGACGCCTTCGAACTATGGCTACACCTTC. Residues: CSVEPRTPSNYGYTF.

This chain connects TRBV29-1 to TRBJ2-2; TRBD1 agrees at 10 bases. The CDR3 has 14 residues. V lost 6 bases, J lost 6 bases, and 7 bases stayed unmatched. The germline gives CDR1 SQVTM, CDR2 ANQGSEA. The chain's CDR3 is CSVGDRGRPGELFF. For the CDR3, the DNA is TGCAGCGTGGGAGACAGGGGGCGCCCCGGGGAGCTGTTTTTT.

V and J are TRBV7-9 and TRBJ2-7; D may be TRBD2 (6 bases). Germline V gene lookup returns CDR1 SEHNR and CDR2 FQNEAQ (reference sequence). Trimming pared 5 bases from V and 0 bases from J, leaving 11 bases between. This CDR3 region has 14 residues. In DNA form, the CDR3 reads TGTGCCAGCAGCCCGTCCGGGAGCTCCTACGAGCAGTACTTC. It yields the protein CASSPSGSSYEQYF.

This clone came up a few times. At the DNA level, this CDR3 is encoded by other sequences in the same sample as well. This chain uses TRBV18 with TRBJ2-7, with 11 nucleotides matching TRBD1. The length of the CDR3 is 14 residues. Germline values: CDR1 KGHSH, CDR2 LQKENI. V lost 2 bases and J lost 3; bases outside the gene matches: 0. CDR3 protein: CASSPGTGGYEQYF. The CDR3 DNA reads TGTGCCAGCTCACCAGGGACAGGGGGCTACGAGCAGTACTTC.

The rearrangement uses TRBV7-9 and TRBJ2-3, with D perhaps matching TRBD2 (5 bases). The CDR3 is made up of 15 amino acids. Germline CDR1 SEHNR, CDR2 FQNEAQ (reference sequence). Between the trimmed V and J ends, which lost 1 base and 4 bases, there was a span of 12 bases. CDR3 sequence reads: CASSLGGADADTQYF. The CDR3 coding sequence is TGTGCCAGCAGCTTAGGAGGAGCGGACGCAGATACGCAGTATTTT. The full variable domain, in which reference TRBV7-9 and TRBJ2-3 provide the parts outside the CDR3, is DTGVSQNPRHKITKRGQNVTFRCDPISEHNRLYWYRQTLGQGPEFLTYFQNEAQLEKSRLLSDRFSAERPKGSFSTLEIQRTEQGDSAMYLCASSLGGADADTQYFGPGTRLTVL.

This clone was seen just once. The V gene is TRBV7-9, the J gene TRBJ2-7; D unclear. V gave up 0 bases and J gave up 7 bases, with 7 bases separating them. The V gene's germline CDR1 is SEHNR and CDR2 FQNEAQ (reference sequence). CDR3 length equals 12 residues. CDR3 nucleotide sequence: TGTGCCAGCAGCTTAGCGCGAGAAGAGCAGTACTTC. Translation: CASSLAREEQYF.

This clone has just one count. CDR3 sequence reads: CASSPGQPYYSNQPQHF. The CDR3 nucleotides read TGTGCCAGCAGTCCGGGACAGCCATATTATAGCAATCAGCCCCAGCATTTT. The genes are TRBV27 and TRBJ1-5; 7 bases are shared with TRBD1. The CDR3 runs to 17 residues. Losses at the gene ends were 5 bases for V and 0 bases for J; bases not matched to a gene: 10. From germline, CDR1 is MNHEY and CDR2 SMNVEV (reference sequence).

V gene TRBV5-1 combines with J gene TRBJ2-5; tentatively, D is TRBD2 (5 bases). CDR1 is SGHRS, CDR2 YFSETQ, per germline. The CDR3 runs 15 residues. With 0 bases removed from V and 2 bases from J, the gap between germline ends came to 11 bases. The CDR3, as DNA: TGCGCCAGCAGCTTGGAGCGGCCAGCTCAAGAGACCCAGTACTTC. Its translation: CASSLERPAQETQYF.

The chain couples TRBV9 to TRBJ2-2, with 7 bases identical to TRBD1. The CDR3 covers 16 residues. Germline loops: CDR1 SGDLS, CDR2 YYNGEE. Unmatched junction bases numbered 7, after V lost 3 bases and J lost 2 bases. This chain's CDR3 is CASSAYRGPNTGELFF. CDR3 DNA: TGTGCCAGCAGCGCCTACAGGGGACCTAACACCGGGGAGCTGTTTTTT.

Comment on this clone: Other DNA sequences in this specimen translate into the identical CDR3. CDR3 amino acids: CASSSLTDTQYF. CDR3 bases: TGTGCCAGCTCTAGCCTCACAGATACGCAGTATTTT. The chain has TRBV7-2 and TRBJ2-3; perhaps TRBD2 as D (5 bases). This CDR3 region has 12 residues. The germline V gene has CDR1 SGHTA and CDR2 FQGNSA. Between the trimmed V and J ends, which lost 8 bases and 2 bases, there was a span of 8 bases.

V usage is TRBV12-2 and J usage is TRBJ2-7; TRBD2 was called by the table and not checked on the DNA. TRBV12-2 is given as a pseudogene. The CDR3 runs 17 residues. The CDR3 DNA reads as TGTGCAAGTCGCTTAGTCCTCGATCGGTTGAAATCCTACGAGCAGTACTTC. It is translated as CASRLVLDRLKSYEQYF.

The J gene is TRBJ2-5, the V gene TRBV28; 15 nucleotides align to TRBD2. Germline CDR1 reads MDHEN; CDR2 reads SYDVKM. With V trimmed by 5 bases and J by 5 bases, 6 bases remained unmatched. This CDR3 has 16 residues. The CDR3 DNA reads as TGTGCCAGCAGTCTGGGACTAGCGGGAGGAGGTGAGACCCAGTACTTC. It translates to CASSLGLAGGGETQYF.

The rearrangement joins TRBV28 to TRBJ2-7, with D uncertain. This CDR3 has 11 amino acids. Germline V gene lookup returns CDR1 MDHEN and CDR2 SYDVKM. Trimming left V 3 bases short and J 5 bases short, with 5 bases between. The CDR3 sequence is CASSFGDEQYF. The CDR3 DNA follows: TGTGCCAGCAGTTTCGGCGACGAGCAGTACTTC.

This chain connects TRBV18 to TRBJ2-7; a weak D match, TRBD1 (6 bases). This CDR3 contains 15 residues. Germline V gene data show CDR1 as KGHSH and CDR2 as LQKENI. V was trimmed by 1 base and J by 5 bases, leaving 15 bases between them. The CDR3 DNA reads TGTGCCAGCTCACCACGGCTGGCAGGGGCCCACGAGCAGTACTTC. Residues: CASSPRLAGAHEQYF. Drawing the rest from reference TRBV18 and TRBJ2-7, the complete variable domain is NAGVMQNPRHLVRRRGQEARLRCSPMKGHSHVYWYRQLPEEGLKFMVYLQKENIIDESGMPKERFSAEFPKEGPSILRIQQVVRGDSAAYFCASSPRLAGAHEQYFGPGTRLTVT.

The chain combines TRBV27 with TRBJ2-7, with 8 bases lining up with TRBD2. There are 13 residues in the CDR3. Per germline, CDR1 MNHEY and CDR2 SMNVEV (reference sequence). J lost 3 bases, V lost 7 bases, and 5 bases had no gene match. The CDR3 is CASTLGGGYEQYF. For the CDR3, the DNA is TGTGCCAGCACCCTCGGGGGGGGCTACGAGCAGTACTTC.

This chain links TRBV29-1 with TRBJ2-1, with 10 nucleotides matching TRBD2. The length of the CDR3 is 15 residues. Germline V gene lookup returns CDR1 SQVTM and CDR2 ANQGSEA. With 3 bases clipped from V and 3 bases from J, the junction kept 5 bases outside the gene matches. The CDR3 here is CSVDTSGMFYNEQFF. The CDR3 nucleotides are TGCAGCGTTGACACTAGCGGGATGTTCTACAATGAGCAGTTCTTC.

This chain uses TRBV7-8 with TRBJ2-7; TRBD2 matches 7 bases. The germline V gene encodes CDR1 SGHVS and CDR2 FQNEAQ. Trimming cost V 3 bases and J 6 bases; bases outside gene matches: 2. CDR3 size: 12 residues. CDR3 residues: CASSLGEGEQYF. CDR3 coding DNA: TGTGCCAGCAGCTTGGGGGAGGGCGAGCAGTACTTC.

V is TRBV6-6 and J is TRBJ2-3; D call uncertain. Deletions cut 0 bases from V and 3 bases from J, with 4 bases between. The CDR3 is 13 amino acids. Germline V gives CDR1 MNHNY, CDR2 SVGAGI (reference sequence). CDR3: CASSYSVTDTQYF. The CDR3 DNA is TGTGCCAGCAGTTACTCCGTAACAGATACGCAGTATTTT.

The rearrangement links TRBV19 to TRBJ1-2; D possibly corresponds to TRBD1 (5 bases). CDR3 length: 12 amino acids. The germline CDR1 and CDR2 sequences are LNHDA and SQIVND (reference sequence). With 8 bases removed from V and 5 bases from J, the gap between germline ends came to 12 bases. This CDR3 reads CASGGGIYGYTF. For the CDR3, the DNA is TGTGCCAGTGGCGGGGGTATTTATGGCTACACCTTC.